These 12 T cell receptor beta chains were sequenced from one sample in a study of cytomegalovirus exposure and HLA in healthy donors. Use of 60 Vbeta and 13 Jbeta primers characterized the PCR. Some clones are missing from TCRdb's copy, which holds only in-frame ones; the method was immunoSEQ multiplex PCR. Its table lists just under 60,000 clones. Sequencing input: PBMCs. These TCRs come from a male donor in good health and CMV-seronegative.

V and J are TRBV20-1 and TRBJ1-1; D gene ambiguous. V shed 0 bases and J shed 11 bases, with 10 bases lying between them. This CDR3 has 11 residues. CDR1 and CDR2 from the germline V gene are DFQATT and SNEGSKA (reference sequence). CDR3 amino acids: CSARDLRLAFF. DNA of the CDR3: TGCAGTGCTAGAGATCTGAGGCTTGCTTTCTTT.

The V and J genes are TRBV9 and TRBJ2-3, with 10 bases that match TRBD2. Germline CDR1 reads SGDLS; CDR2 reads YYNGEE. The junction had 4 bases not matched to a gene; V was cut back by 2 bases and J by 7 bases. The CDR3 is made up of 14 amino acids. The CDR3 DNA is TGTGCCAGCAGCGTCGAACTAGCGGGGAATACGCAGTATTTT. Protein sequence: CASSVELAGNTQYF. The full variable domain, in which reference TRBV9 and TRBJ2-3 provide the parts outside the CDR3, is DSGVTQTPKHLITATGQRVTLRCSPRSGDLSVYWYQQSLDQGLQFLIQYYNGEERAKGNILERFSAQQFPDLHSELNLSSLELGDSALYFCASSVELAGNTQYFGPGTRLTVL.

The gene calls are TRBV14 and TRBJ2-3, with D tentatively TRBD2 (6 bases). The CDR3 extends over 16 amino acids. Per germline, CDR1 SGHDN and CDR2 FVKESK. The ends were cut back, 4 bases at V and 3 bases at J, with 17 bases in the middle. For the CDR3, the DNA is TGTGCCAGCAGCCCAGTTTGGGGAGGAGGGACAGATACGCAGTATTTT. It specifies CASSPVWGGGTDTQYF.

V usage is TRBV30 and J usage is TRBJ2-5; TRBD1 agrees at 10 bases. There are 15 residues in the CDR3. V lost 4 bases to trimming and J lost 2 bases; unmatched junction nucleotides: 7. The germline V gene encodes CDR1 GTSNPN and CDR2 SVGIG (reference sequence). The CDR3 reads CAWKGTGAVQETQYF. The CDR3, as DNA: TGTGCCTGGAAGGGGACAGGGGCTGTACAAGAGACCCAGTACTTC.

This sequence joins TRBV10-1 and TRBJ1-2; no definite D call. Trimming pared 6 bases from V and 8 bases from J, leaving 13 bases between. CDR1 is WNHNN, CDR2 SYGVQD, per germline (reference sequence). There are 12 residues in the CDR3. The CDR3 nucleotides read TGCGCCAGCAGGGGAGGGTACCGGGGCTACACCTTC. Translation: CASRGGYRGYTF.

The V and J genes are TRBV28 and TRBJ2-1; 9 bases align to TRBD1. The CDR3 covers 15 residues. After removal of 3 bases from V and 7 bases from J, the junction contained 7 bases not matched to a gene. The germline CDR1 and CDR2 sequences are MDHEN and SYDVKM. DNA of the CDR3: TGTGCCAGCAGTTTGGGACAGGGAGTGGTTAATGAGCAGTTCTTC. Amino acids: CASSLGQGVVNEQFF.

The chain couples TRBV11-1 to TRBJ2-5, with 7 bases aligning to TRBD1. Germline values: CDR1 SGHAT, CDR2 FQDESV (reference sequence). The CDR3 sequence is 14 residues long. The J segment lost 4 bases and the V segment lost 1 base, leaving 3 bases of the junction unmatched. The CDR3 spells CASSLGRGRETQYF. The CDR3 nucleotides are TGTGCCAGCAGCTTAGGAAGGGGGCGAGAGACCCAGTACTTC.

The chain joins TRBV5-1 to TRBJ2-3; D perhaps matches TRBD1 (5 bases). Germline V lookup: CDR1 SGHRS, CDR2 YFSETQ. CDR3 length equals 14 residues. The V end lost 0 bases, the J end lost 4 bases, and 9 bases lay between the germline ends. CDR3 amino acids: CASSLEGWADTQYF. The CDR3 DNA reads as TGCGCCAGCAGCTTGGAGGGGTGGGCAGATACGCAGTATTTT.

V and J are TRBV7-2 and TRBJ1-3; D remains unclear. The CDR3 is 12 amino acids. Germline assignment: CDR1 SGHTA and CDR2 FQGNSA. Trimming cost V 8 bases and J 8 bases, with 13 bases left between them. The CDR3 sequence: CASGSYGDTIYF. The CDR3 DNA sequence: TGTGCCAGCGGATCGTACGGGGACACCATATATTTT.

The DNA of the CDR3 is TGTGCCAGCAGCGGGACAGGCGGACCCGGGGAGCTGTTTTTT. Residues: CASSGTGGPGELFF. The chain employs TRBV27 and TRBJ2-2; the match to TRBD1 covers 8 bases. This CDR3 is 14 amino acids long. Germline trimming cut 6 bases from V and 6 bases from J; bases unmatched to any gene: 6. Germline lookup yields CDR1 MNHEY and CDR2 SMNVEV (reference sequence).

This clone is medium-sized by frequency. V gene TRBV6-1 combines with J gene TRBJ1-1; perhaps TRBD1 as D (5 bases). Between the trimmed V and J ends, which lost 1 base and 4 bases, there was a span of 10 bases. The germline V gene has CDR1 MNHNS and CDR2 SASEGT. The CDR3 is 14 amino acids. The CDR3 bases are TGTGCCAGCAGTGAAGTTGGGGGGGGCACTGAAGCTTTCTTT. Encoded protein: CASSEVGGGTEAFF.

This chain uses TRBV29-1 with TRBJ1-2; D gene ambiguous. Per the germline V gene, CDR1 is SQVTM and CDR2 is ANQGSEA. The CDR3 is 12 amino acids. Deletions cut 3 bases from V and 4 bases from J, with 9 bases between. CDR3 in amino acids: CSVEESGYGYTF. CDR3 DNA sequence: TGCAGCGTTGAGGAATCGGGCTATGGCTACACCTTC.